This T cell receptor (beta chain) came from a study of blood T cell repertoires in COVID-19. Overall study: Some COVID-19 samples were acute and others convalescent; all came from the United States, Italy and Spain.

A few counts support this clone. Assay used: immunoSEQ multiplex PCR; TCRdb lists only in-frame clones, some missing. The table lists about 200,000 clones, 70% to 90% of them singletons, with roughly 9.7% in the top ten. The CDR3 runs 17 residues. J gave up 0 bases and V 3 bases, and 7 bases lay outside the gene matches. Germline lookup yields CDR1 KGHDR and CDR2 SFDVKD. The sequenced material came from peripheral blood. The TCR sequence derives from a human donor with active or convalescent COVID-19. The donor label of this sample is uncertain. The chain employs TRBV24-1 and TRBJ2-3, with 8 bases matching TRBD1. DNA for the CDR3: TGTGCCACCAGTGATACCGGGACAGGCTCTAGCACAGATACGCAGTATTTT. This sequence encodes CATSDTGTGSSTDTQYF.